Following are 14 T cell receptor beta chains from one sample sequenced in a study of blood T cell repertoires in COVID-19. TCRdb's copy holds only in-frame clones and misses some; the assay was immunoSEQ multiplex PCR. The sample records some 9,000 clones, around 85% being singletons. Sequences were obtained from peripheral blood. These receptors all stem from a human donor in a cohort sampled during active COVID-19.

The chain employs TRBV4-2 and TRBJ1-4; TRBD1 aligns across 11 bases. CDR3 length: 19 residues. Germline values: CDR1 LGHNA, CDR2 YNFKEQ. V shed 2 bases, J shed 7 bases, and the junction held 15 bases outside the gene matches. CDR3 protein: CASSQLTRTGGGPGEKLFF. The CDR3 DNA reads TGTGCCAGCAGCCAACTCACCCGGACAGGGGGCGGGCCTGGTGAAAAACTGTTTTTT.

CDR3 protein: CASSIVLAPIGEQYF. As DNA, the CDR3 is TGTGCCAGTAGTATAGTCCTAGCCCCCATTGGAGAGCAGTACTTC. The rearrangement uses TRBV19 and TRBJ2-7, with D possibly TRBD2 on 5 matching bases. V was trimmed by 1 base and J by 7 bases, leaving 17 bases between them. Germline V gene data show CDR1 as LNHDA and CDR2 as SQIVND (reference sequence). The CDR3 length is 15 residues.

CDR3 sequence reads: CASSQDPPPVVYDEQFF. The CDR3 region has the DNA TGCGCCAGCAGCCAAGATCCCCCCCCGGTAGTATACGATGAGCAGTTCTTC. The chain is built from TRBV4-1 and TRBJ2-1; no firm D call. Trimming shortened V by 0 bases and J by 8 bases, and 20 bases separated the two germline ends. Looked up from germline, CDR1 is MGHRA and CDR2 is YSYEKL. The CDR3 is 17 residues long.

The rearrangement uses TRBV30 and TRBJ1-5; possible D gene TRBD1, 6 bases. This CDR3 spans 14 amino acids. V was cut by 5 bases and J by 7 bases, with 18 bases left in between. Germline V gene lookup returns CDR1 GTSNPN and CDR2 SVGIG (reference sequence). The CDR3 here is CAWSYGTSRQPQHF. CDR3 sequence (DNA): TGTGCCTGGTCCTACGGGACATCTCGCCAGCCCCAGCATTTT. Full variable domain (rest looked up from reference TRBV30 and TRBJ1-5): SQTIHQWPATLVQPVGSPLSLECTVEGTSNPNLYWYRQAAGRGLQLLFYSVGIGQISSEVPQNLSASRPQDRQFILSSKKLLLSDSGFYLCAWSYGTSRQPQHFGDGTRLSIL.

V is TRBV9 and J is TRBJ1-1, with 9 bases fitting TRBD1. The CDR3 extends over 15 amino acids. Trimming took 4 bases from V and 4 from J; bases not matched to a gene: 8. CDR1 is SGDLS and CDR2 is YYNGEE in the germline V gene. CDR3 DNA sequence: TGTGCCAGCAGCTTTGGGACAGGGATGCGCACTGAAGCTTTCTTT. The encoded protein is CASSFGTGMRTEAFF.

The chain employs TRBV19 and TRBJ2-5; 11 positions match TRBD1. Germline loops: CDR1 LNHDA, CDR2 SQIVND (reference sequence). J was trimmed by 5 bases and V by 10 bases; bases with no gene match: 6. This CDR3 spans 13 amino acids. CDR3 nucleotides: TGTGCCATCGGGACAGGGGGTGCCGAGACCCAGTACTTC. It yields the protein CAIGTGGAETQYF.

This clone was recorded a few times. V gene TRBV29-1 combines with J gene TRBJ2-6; D is ambiguous. The CDR3 is 15 amino acids. Germline lookup yields CDR1 SQVTM and CDR2 ANQGSEA. The V gene lost 4 bases and the J gene lost 0 bases, with 10 bases spanning the gap. The CDR3 loop is CSVGQVASGANVLTF. As DNA, the CDR3 is TGCAGCGTTGGGCAGGTCGCCTCTGGGGCCAACGTCCTGACTTTC.

This rearrangement joins TRBV5-8 to TRBJ1-3; possible D gene TRBD1, 5 bases. CDR3 length: 16 amino acids. The germline gives CDR1 SGHTS, CDR2 YDEGEE. Trimming took 4 bases from V and 1 from J, leaving 15 bases between them. CDR3 sequence reads: CASSLLTAFSGNTIYF. CDR3 DNA sequence: TGTGCCAGCAGCCTCCTGACAGCATTTTCTGGAAACACCATATATTTT.

The gene calls are TRBV13 and TRBJ1-1; the D gene is possibly TRBD1 (5 bases). From germline, CDR1 is PRHDT and CDR2 FYEKMQ (reference sequence). The CDR3 runs to 13 residues. Trimming left V 8 bases short and J 4 bases short, with 14 bases between. CDR3 loop: CASGGEGITEAFF. The CDR3 DNA is TGTGCCAGCGGCGGGGAGGGGATCACTGAAGCTTTCTTT.

This clone has just a few counts. The rearrangement uses TRBV11-2 and TRBJ2-3; D gene ambiguous. The germline CDR1 and CDR2 sequences are SGHAT and FQNNGV. The length of the CDR3 is 14 residues. V lost 2 bases and J 0 bases, leaving 6 bases between the germline ends. The CDR3 is CASSLSISTDTQYF. The CDR3 DNA reads TGTGCCAGCAGCTTAAGCATCAGCACAGATACGCAGTATTTT.

The chain combines TRBV2 with TRBJ1-6, with 7 bases aligning to TRBD1. In germline, CDR1 is SNHLY, CDR2 FYNNEI. This CDR3 comprises 15 residues. V shed 5 bases and J 7 bases; nucleotides not matched to a gene: 8. The CDR3 loop is CASSRGRGENSPLHF. The CDR3 coding sequence is TGTGCCAGCAGTAGAGGCAGGGGGGAGAATTCACCCCTCCACTTT.

The count of this clone is one. The V and J genes are TRBV29-1 and TRBJ2-7; 10 positions match TRBD2. CDR1 and CDR2 (germline): SQVTM, ANQGSEA. This CDR3 is built from 13 residues. The junction had 4 bases not matched to a gene; V was cut back by 2 bases and J by 6 bases. CDR3 protein: CSVERSGGSEQYF. The CDR3 DNA sequence: TGCAGCGTTGAACGTAGCGGGGGGTCCGAGCAGTACTTC.

The V call is TRBV29-1, the J call TRBJ2-7; tentative D call: TRBD1 (6 bases). CDR3 size: 13 residues. Per the germline V gene, CDR1 is SQVTM and CDR2 is ANQGSEA. Trimming pared 4 bases from V and 2 bases from J, leaving 12 bases between. The CDR3 reads CSVVTGWAYEQYF. The CDR3 DNA reads TGCAGCGTTGTTACAGGGTGGGCCTACGAGCAGTACTTC.

This chain joins TRBV7-6 and TRBJ1-3; 7 nucleotides match TRBD1. The CDR3 has 14 amino acids. Germline V gene data show CDR1 as SGHVS and CDR2 as FNYEAQ. The J segment lost 3 bases and the V segment lost 5 bases, leaving 4 bases of the junction unmatched. CDR3 loop: CASSEQGFGNTIYF. Written as DNA, the CDR3 is TGTGCCAGCAGCGAACAGGGGTTTGGAAACACCATATATTTT.